This TCR beta chain was recovered during a study of T-cell memory formation after mild COVID-19. The study's findings and limits: The CD4+ clones that contracted clustered mainly within CM and EM, and the CD8+ clones concentrated in EMRA.

This clonotype has just a few counts. Its antigen is unidentified. One entry per CDR3 protein results from TCRdb running MiXCR on the 5' RACE reads. Here the sample spans 250,000 or so distinct CDR3 sequences, over 9% being singletons. Germline lookup yields CDR1 SGHRS and CDR2 YFSETQ. The CDR3 totals 14 residues. The V and J ends lost 10 bases and 0 bases respectively, with 14 bases between them. Material: PBMCs or a T cell subset sorted from them (not recorded which). The chain uses TRBV5-1 and TRBJ1-3, with D maybe TRBD1 (6 bases). This TCR was recovered from a man younger than 30 who had mild COVID-19 (a few samples of this study predate the infection). Cell type and time point are not known. CDR3 in DNA: TGCGCCTCAGGGGCAGACTTCTCTGGAAACACCATATATTTT. It translates to CASGADFSGNTIYF.